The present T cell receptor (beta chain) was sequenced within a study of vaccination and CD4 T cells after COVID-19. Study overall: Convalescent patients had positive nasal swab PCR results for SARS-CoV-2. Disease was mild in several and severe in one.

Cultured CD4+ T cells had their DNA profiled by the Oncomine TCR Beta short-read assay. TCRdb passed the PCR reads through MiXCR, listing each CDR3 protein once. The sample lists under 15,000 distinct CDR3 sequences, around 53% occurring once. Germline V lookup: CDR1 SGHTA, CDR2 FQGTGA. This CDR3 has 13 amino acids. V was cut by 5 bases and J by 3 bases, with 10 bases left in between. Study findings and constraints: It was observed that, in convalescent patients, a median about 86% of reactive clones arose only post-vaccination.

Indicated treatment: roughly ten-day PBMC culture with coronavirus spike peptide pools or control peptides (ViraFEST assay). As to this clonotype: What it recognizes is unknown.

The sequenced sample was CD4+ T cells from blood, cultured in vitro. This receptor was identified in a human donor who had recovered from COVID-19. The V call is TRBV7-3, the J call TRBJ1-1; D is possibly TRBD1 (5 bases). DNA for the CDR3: TGTGCCAGCAGCGTCCGGGGGGACACTGAAGCTTTCTTT. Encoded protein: CASSVRGDTEAFF. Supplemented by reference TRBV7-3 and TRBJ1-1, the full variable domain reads GAGVSQTPSNKVTEKGKYVELRCDPISGHTALYWYRQSLGQGPEFLIYFQGTGAADDSGLPNDRFFAVRPEGSVSTLKIQRTERGDSAVYLCASSVRGDTEAFFGQGTRLTVV.